The rows below give T cell receptor beta chains drawn from one sample of a study of shared clonotypes between healthy human individuals. Using immunoSEQ multiplex PCR, the repertoire was profiled, and TCRdb retains in-frame clones only, with some absent. The sample lists 950,000 to 1,100,000 clones, 65% to 80% occurring once. The sample consisted of memory CD4+ T cells sorted from blood. The source of these receptors is a young man in good health. Both conserved end residues are part of each CDR3. A D gene is named only where the DNA matches it firmly. Part of the rows lack a size; the others show once, few, many or a class for expanded clones.

D gene,V gene,clone size,J gene,CDR3 protein,CDR3 DNA
TRBD2,TRBV5-4,NA,TRBJ2-5,CASGSPTSGRRETQYF,TGTGCCAGCGGCAGCCCGACTAGCGGGAGGCGGGAGACCCAGTACTTC
TRBD2,TRBV7-9,NA,TRBJ2-7,CASSLVAGGAEQYF,TGTGCCAGCAGCTTAGTGGCGGGAGGGGCCGAGCAGTACTTC
NA,TRBV6-1,NA,TRBJ2-7,CASTRQGTYEQYF,TGTGCCAGCACGCGCCAGGGAACCTACGAGCAGTACTTC
NA,TRBV30,NA,TRBJ2-1,CAWSVPGSFQGEQFF,TGTGCCTGGAGTGTCCCTGGGTCGTTTCAGGGTGAGCAGTTCTTC
TRBD1,TRBV11-2,once,TRBJ1-1,CASSLRPGTGRIGSEAFF,TGTGCCAGCAGCTTGCGTCCAGGGACAGGCCGGATCGGGAGTGAAGCTTTCTTT
TRBD1,TRBV11-2,NA,TRBJ2-2,CASRHTGTGTTGELFF,TGTGCCAGCAGACATACCGGGACAGGGACCACCGGGGAGCTGTTTTTT
NA,TRBV14,NA,TRBJ1-1,CASSQVAEAFF,TGTGCCAGCAGCCAAGTGGCCGAAGCTTTCTTT
NA,TRBV9,NA,TRBJ1-1,CASSDKQGNTEAFF,TGTGCCAGCAGCGACAAACAGGGGAACACTGAAGCTTTCTTT
NA,TRBV19,NA,TRBJ1-5,CASSVMGQPQHF,TGTGCCAGTTCAGTTATGGGGCAGCCCCAGCATTTT
NA,TRBV19,NA,TRBJ2-6,CASSITGAGANVLTF,TGTGCCAGTAGTATCACGGGGGCTGGGGCCAACGTCCTGACTTTC
TRBD2,TRBV7-2,NA,TRBJ2-2,CASSLGTRLNTGELFF,TGTGCCAGCAGCTTAGGGACTAGGTTGAACACCGGGGAGCTGTTTTTT
NA,TRBV7-3,few,TRBJ2-1,CASSLTTGAYNEQFF,TGTGCCAGCAGCTTAACGACGGGGGCCTACAATGAGCAGTTCTTC
NA,TRBV7-7,once,TRBJ2-5,CASSYGNQETQYF,TGTGCTAGCAGCTATGGCAACCAAGAGACCCAGTACTTC
NA,TRBV7-9,once,TRBJ1-6,CASSLASTDNSPLHF,TGTGCCAGCAGCTTAGCGTCGACAGACAATTCACCCCTCCACTTT
TRBD1,TRBV5-1,NA,TRBJ2-7,CASSARDRGYEQYF,TGCGCCAGCAGCGCCCGGGACAGGGGATACGAGCAGTACTTC
NA,TRBV30,NA,TRBJ1-2,CAWSVRGGSGYTF,TGTGCCTGGAGTGTACGTGGGGGCTCTGGCTACACCTTC
TRBD2,TRBV5-1,NA,TRBJ2-7,CASSKTSGEPFNEQYF,TGCGCCAGCAGCAAAACTAGCGGGGAGCCCTTCAACGAGCAGTACTTC
NA,TRBV28,NA,TRBJ1-2,CASSLLTGDYTF,TGTGCCAGCAGTTTACTGACAGGAGACTACACCTTC
NA,TRBV6-5,NA,TRBJ1-1,CASSYSGTAEAFF,TGTGCCAGCAGTTACTCGGGGACCGCGGAAGCTTTCTTT
NA,TRBV29-1,few,TRBJ2-7,CSGAEAYEQYF,TGCAGCGGTGCAGAGGCCTACGAGCAGTACTTC
NA,TRBV5-1,NA,TRBJ2-7,CASSFGPPPPPVYEQYF,TGCGCCAGCAGCTTCGGACCACCTCCGCCCCCAGTCTACGAGCAGTACTTC
NA,TRBV28,NA,TRBJ1-6,CASSLRDSPLHF,TGTGCCAGCAGTTTAAGGGATTCACCCCTCCACTTT
NA,TRBV27,NA,TRBJ2-1,CASSSPGLGANEQFF,TGTGCCAGCAGTTCACCGGGCCTAGGGGCCAATGAGCAGTTCTTC
TRBD1,TRBV9,once,TRBJ1-5,CASSVGQGGNGNQPQHF,TGTGCCAGCAGCGTGGGACAGGGGGGTAATGGCAATCAGCCCCAGCATTTT
NA,TRBV18,few,TRBJ1-2,CASSPDRRGGGYTF,TGTGCCAGCTCTCCCGACAGGCGCGGAGGTGGCTACACCTTC
NA,TRBV10-3,NA,TRBJ2-5,CAISAGAGETQYF,TGTGCCATCAGTGCGGGGGCGGGCGAGACCCAGTACTTC
NA,TRBV6-1,NA,TRBJ2-7,CASSGRPPSTYEQYF,TGTGCCAGCAGTGGCCGGCCTCCAAGCACCTACGAGCAGTACTTC
NA,TRBV25-1,NA,TRBJ2-3,CASSADNTDTQYF,TGTGCCAGCAGTGCCGACAACACAGATACGCAGTATTTT
NA,TRBV7-6,NA,TRBJ1-5,CASSPFGGQPQHF,TGTGCCAGCAGCCCTTTTGGGGGTCAGCCCCAGCATTTT
TRBD2,TRBV5-6,NA,TRBJ2-7,CASSAGGVQYF,TGTGCCAGCAGCGCCGGGGGGGTGCAGTACTTC
TRBD1,TRBV5-4,many,TRBJ2-7,CASSSQGANAVHEQYF,TGTGCCAGCAGCTCTCAGGGGGCTAACGCTGTCCACGAGCAGTACTTC
NA,TRBV5-1,NA,TRBJ2-5,CASSPHRTSQETQYF,TGCGCCAGCAGCCCGCACCGGACGAGCCAAGAGACCCAGTACTTC
TRBD2,TRBV19,NA,TRBJ2-1,CASSIEGSGSGEQFF,TGTGCCAGTAGTATAGAGGGTAGCGGGAGTGGTGAGCAGTTCTTC
TRBD2,TRBV6-1,many,TRBJ2-1,CATEAARGDEQFF,TGTGCCACCGAAGCAGCCCGGGGGGATGAGCAGTTCTTC
TRBD1,TRBV5-1,NA,TRBJ2-7,CASSTGQVPYEQYF,TGCGCCAGCAGCACTGGACAGGTACCCTACGAGCAGTACTTC
NA,TRBV30,few,TRBJ1-1,CAGGGRTEAFF,TGTGCGGGCGGGGGGCGCACTGAAGCTTTCTTT
TRBD1,TRBV19,NA,TRBJ2-7,CASSRGYRGTTYEQYF,TGTGCCAGTAGTCGAGGTTACAGGGGGACAACCTACGAGCAGTACTTC
NA,TRBV2,NA,TRBJ2-7,CASSELSYEQYF,TGTGCCAGCAGTGAACTGTCCTACGAGCAGTACTTC
NA,TRBV15,many,TRBJ2-1,CATSRAGPSSYNEQFF,TGTGCCACCAGCAGGGCGGGCCCGAGCTCCTACAATGAGCAGTTCTTC